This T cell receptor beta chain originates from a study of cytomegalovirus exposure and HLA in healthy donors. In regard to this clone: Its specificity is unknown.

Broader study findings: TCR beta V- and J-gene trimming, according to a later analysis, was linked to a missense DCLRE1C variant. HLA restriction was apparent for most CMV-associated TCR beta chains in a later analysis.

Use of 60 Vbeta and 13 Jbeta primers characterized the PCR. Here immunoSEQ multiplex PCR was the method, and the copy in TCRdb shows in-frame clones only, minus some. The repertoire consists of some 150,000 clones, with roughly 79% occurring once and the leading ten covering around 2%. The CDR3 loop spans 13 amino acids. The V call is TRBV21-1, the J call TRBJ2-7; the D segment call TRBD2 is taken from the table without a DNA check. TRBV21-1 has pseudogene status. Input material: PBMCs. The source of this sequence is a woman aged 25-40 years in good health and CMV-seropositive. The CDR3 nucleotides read TGTGCCAGCAGAGGGCGGGAGCCCTACGAGCAGTACTTC. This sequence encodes CASRGREPYEQYF.